This T cell receptor (beta chain) stems from a study of T-cell memory formation after mild COVID-19. With regard to this clonotype: Its matching antigen is unknown.

Germline CDR1 and CDR2: DFQATT and SNEGSKA (reference sequence). The V gene end was trimmed by 6 bases and the J gene end by 1 base; junction bases not matched to a gene: 6. The CDR3 spans 13 residues. Points from the study as a whole: The CD4+ clones that contracted clustered mainly within CM and EM, and the CD8+ clones concentrated in EMRA.

After 5'RACE with constant-segment primers, TCR alpha and TCR beta cDNA libraries carrying sample barcodes and UMIs were obtained. In TCRdb, the 5' RACE reads were re-called with MiXCR into one record per CDR3 protein. The data show roughly 340,000 distinct CDR3 sequences, under 25% seen once. Sequencing was performed on PBMCs or a T cell subset sorted from them (not recorded which). J is TRBJ2-7 and V is TRBV20-1; 7 positions agree with TRBD1. The clonotype was recovered from a man between 18 and 35 years old who had mild COVID-19 (a few samples of this study predate the infection). Cell type and time point are not known. The CDR3 bases are TGCAGTGCCGCCCAGGGACAGTCCTACGAGCAGTACTTC. Protein sequence: CSAAQGQSYEQYF.